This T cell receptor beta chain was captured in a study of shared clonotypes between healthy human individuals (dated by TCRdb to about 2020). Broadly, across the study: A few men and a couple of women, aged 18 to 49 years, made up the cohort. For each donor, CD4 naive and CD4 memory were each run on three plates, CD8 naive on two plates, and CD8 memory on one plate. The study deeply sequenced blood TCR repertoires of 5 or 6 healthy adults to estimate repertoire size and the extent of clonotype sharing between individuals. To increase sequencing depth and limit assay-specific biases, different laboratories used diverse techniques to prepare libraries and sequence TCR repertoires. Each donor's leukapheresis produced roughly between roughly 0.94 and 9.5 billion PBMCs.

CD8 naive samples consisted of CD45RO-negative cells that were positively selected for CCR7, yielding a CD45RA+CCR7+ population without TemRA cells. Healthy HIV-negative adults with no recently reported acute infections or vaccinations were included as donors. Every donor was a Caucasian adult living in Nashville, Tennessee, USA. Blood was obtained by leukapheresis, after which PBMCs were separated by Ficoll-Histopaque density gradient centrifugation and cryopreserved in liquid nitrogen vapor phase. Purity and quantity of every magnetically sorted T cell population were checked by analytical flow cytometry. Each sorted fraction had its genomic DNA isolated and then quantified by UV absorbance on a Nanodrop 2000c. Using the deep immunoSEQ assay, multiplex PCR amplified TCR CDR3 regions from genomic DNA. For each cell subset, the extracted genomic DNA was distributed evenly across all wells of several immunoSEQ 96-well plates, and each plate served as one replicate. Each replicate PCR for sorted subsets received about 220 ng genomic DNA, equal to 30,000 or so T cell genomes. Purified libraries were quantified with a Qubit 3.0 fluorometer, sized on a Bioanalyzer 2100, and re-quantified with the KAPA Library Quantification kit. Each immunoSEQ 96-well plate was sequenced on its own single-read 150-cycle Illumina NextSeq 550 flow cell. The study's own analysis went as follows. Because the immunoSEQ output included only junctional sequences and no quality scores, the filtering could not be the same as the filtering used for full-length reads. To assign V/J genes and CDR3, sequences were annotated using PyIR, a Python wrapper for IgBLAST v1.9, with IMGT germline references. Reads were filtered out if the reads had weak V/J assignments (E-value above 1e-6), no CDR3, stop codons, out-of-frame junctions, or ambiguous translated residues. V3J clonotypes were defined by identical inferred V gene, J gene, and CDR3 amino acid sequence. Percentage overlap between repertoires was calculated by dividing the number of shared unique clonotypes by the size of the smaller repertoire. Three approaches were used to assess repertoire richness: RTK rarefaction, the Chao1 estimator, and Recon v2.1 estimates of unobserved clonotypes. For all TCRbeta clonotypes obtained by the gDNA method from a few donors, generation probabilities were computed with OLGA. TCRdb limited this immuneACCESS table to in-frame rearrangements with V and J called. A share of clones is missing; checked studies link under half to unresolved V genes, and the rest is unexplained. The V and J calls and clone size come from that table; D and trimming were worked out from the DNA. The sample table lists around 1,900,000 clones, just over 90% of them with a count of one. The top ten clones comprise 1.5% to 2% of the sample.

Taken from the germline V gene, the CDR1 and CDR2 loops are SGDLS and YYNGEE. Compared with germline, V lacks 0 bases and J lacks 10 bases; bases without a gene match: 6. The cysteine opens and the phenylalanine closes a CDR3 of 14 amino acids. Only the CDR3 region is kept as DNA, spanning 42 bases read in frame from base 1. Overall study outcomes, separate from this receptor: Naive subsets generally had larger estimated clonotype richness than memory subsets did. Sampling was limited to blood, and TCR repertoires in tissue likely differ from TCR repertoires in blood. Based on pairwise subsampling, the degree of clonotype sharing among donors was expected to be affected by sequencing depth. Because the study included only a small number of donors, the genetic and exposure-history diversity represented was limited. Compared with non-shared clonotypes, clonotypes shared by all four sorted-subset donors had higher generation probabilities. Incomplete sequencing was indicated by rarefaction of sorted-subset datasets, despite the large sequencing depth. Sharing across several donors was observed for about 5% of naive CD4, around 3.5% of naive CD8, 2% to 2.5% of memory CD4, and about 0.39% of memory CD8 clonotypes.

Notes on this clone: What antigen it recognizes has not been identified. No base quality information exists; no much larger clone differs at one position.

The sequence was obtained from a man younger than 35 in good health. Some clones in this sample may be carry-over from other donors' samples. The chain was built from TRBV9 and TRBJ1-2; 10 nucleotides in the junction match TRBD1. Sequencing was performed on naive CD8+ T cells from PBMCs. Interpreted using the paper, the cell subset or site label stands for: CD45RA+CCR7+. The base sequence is TGTGCCAGCAGCGTAGGGGGGACAGGGGCAACCTACACCTTC. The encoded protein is CASSVGGTGATYTF. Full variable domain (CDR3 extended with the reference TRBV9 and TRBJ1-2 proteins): DSGVTQTPKHLITATGQRVTLRCSPRSGDLSVYWYQQSLDQGLQFLIQYYNGEERAKGNILERFSAQQFPDLHSELNLSSLELGDSALYFCASSVGGTGATYTFGSGTRLTVV.